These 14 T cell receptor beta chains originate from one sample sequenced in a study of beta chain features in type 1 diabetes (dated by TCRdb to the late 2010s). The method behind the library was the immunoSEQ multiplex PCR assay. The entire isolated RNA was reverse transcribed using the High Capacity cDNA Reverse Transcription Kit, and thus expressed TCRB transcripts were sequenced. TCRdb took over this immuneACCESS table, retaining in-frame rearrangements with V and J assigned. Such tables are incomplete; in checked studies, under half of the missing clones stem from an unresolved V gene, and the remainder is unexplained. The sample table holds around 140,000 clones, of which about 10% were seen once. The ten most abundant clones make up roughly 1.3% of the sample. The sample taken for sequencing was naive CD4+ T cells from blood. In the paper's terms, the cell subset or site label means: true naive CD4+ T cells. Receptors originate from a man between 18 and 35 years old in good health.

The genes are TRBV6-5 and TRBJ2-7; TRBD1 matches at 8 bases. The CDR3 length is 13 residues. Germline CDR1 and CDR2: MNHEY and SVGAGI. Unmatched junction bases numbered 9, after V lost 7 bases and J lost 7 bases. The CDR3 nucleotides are TGTGCCAGCAAGCAGACAGGGGTTGAGGAGCAGTACTTC. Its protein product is CASKQTGVEEQYF.

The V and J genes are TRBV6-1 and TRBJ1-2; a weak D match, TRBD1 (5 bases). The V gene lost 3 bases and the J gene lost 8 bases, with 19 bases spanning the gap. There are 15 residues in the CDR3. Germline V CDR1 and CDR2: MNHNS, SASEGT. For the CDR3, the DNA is TGTGCCAGCAGTGAGGTGGCAGTTCCCCGGGGGGGCTACACCTTC. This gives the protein CASSEVAVPRGGYTF.

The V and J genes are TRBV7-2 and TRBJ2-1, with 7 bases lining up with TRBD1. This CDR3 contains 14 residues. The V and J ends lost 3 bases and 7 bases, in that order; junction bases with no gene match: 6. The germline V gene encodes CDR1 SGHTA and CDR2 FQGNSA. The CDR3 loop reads CASSLWDRGNEQFF. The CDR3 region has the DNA TGTGCCAGCAGCTTGTGGGACAGAGGGAATGAGCAGTTCTTC.

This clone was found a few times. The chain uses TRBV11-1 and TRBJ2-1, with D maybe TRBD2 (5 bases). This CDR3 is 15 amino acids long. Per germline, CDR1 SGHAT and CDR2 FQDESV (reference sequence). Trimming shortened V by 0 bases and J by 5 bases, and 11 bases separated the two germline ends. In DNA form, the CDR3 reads TGTGCCAGCAGCTTAGCGCGGGCCAGAGACAATGAGCAGTTCTTC. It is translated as CASSLARARDNEQFF.

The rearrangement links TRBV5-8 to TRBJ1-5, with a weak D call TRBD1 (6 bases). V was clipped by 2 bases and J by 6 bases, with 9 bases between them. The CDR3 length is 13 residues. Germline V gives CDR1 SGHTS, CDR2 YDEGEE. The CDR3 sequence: CASSLQGGQPQHF. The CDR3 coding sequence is TGTGCCAGCAGCTTACAGGGCGGTCAGCCCCAGCATTTT.

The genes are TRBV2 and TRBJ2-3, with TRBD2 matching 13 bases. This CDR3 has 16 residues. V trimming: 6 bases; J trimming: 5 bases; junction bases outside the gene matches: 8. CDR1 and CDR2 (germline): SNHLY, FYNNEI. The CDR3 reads CASRVTSGGAGDTQYF. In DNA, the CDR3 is TGTGCCAGCAGGGTAACTAGCGGGGGGGCTGGAGATACGCAGTATTTT.

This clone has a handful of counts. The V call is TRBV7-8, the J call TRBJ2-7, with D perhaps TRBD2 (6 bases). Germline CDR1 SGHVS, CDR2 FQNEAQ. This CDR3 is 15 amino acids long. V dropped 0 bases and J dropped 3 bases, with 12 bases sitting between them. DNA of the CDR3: TGTGCCAGCAGCTTAGCTCCGGGACTCGACTACGAGCAGTACTTC. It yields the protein CASSLAPGLDYEQYF. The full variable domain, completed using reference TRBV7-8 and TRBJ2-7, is GAGVSQSPRYKVAKRGQDVALRCDPISGHVSLFWYQQALGQGPEFLTYFQNEAQLDKSGLPSDRFFAERPEGSVSTLKIQRTQQEDSAVYLCASSLAPGLDYEQYFGPGTRLTVT.

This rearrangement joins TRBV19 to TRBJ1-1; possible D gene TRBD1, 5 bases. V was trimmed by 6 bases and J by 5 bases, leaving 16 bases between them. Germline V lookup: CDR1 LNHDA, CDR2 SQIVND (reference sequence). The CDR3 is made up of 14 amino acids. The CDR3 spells CASSRLDGGTEAFF. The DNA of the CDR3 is TGTGCCAGTAGCCGCCTAGACGGGGGAACTGAAGCTTTCTTT.

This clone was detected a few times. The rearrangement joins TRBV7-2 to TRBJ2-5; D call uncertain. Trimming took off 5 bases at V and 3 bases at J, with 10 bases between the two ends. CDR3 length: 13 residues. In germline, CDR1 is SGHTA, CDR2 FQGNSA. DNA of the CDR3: TGTGCCAGCAGCCCTCAATTAGAAGAGACCCAGTACTTC. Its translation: CASSPQLEETQYF.

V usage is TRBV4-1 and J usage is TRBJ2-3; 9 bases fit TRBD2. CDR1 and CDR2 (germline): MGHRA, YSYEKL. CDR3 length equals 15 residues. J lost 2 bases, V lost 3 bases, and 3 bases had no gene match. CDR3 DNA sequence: TGCGCCAGCAGCCATATAGCGGGGGACACAGATACGCAGTATTTT. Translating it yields CASSHIAGDTDTQYF.

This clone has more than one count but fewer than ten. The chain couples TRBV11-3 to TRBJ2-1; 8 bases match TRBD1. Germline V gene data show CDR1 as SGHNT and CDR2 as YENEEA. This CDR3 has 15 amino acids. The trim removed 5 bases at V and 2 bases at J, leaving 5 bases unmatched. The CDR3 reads CASSPRTGPYNEQFF. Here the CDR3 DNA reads TGTGCCAGCAGCCCACGGACAGGGCCCTACAATGAGCAGTTCTTC.

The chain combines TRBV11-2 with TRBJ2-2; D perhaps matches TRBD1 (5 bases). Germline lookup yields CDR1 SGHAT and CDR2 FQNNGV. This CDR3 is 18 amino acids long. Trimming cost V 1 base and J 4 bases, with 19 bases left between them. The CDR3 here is CASSLGLGRADSTGELFF. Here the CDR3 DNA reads TGTGCCAGCAGCTTAGGTCTCGGTCGGGCCGACAGCACCGGGGAGCTGTTTTTT.

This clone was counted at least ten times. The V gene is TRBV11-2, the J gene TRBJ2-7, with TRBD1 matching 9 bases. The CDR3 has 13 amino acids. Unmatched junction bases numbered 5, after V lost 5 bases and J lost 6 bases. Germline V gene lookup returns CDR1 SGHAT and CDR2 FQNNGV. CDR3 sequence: CASSTRDRVEQYF. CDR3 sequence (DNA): TGTGCCAGCAGCACAAGGGACAGGGTCGAGCAGTACTTC.

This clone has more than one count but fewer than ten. The CDR3 sequence: CASSTDRRGRGEAFF. The CDR3 DNA is TGCGCCAGCAGCACCGATCGCAGGGGGCGGGGTGAAGCTTTCTTT. The chain links TRBV5-1 to TRBJ1-1, with 8 bases aligning to TRBD1. This CDR3 contains 15 residues. V was pared by 4 bases and J by 7 bases, with 12 bases of the junction left unmatched. The germline V gene has CDR1 SGHRS and CDR2 YFSETQ.